The 17 T cell receptor beta chains presented below share a single source sample, sequenced in a study of PD-L1 blockade in urothelial cancer. Sequenced by immunoSEQ multiplex PCR; TCRdb stores in-frame clones only, minus some. The table shows around 100,000 clones, with around 85% occurring only once. This specimen consisted of PBMCs, obtained around atezolizumab (anti-PD-L1) treatment. Every receptor here comes from a man aged 50 or older with urothelial cancer.

The gene calls are TRBV4-2 and TRBJ1-1, with 9 bases fitting TRBD1. The J segment lost 4 bases and the V segment lost 5 bases, leaving 8 bases of the junction unmatched. In germline, CDR1 is LGHNA, CDR2 YNFKEQ. The CDR3 spans 15 residues. For the CDR3, the DNA is TGTGCCAGCAGCTCCGGGACAGGGCTAGGCACTGAAGCTTTCTTT. It yields the protein CASSSGTGLGTEAFF.

This clone was seen only a few times. Sequence at one end of the junction differs from germline and may be a read error. This chain joins TRBV7-7 and TRBJ2-7; no firm D call. The CDR3 has 15 residues. CDR1 is SSHAT and CDR2 is FNYEAQ in the germline V gene (reference sequence). CDR3 nucleotides: TGTGCTAGCAGCTTAGATAGCAAGAGGTCCTACGAGCAGTACTTC. It specifies CASSLDSKRSYEQYF.

The chain uses TRBV6-4 and TRBJ1-2, with D hard to call. The V gene lost 2 bases and the J gene lost 8 bases, with 9 bases spanning the gap. The CDR3 extends over 12 amino acids. Germline lookup yields CDR1 MRHNA and CDR2 SNTAGT. This CDR3 reads CASSDPGGGYTF. The CDR3 region has the DNA TGTGCCAGCAGTGACCCGGGAGGGGGCTACACCTTC.

This sequence joins TRBV18 and TRBJ2-3; possible D gene TRBD2, 6 bases. CDR3 length equals 15 residues. CDR1 and CDR2 from the germline V gene are KGHSH and LQKENI. Trimming stripped 4 bases from V and 0 bases from J, with 11 bases between. CDR3 DNA sequence: TGTGCCAGCTCACTCAGAGCGGGCAGCACAGATACGCAGTATTTT. This codes for CASSLRAGSTDTQYF.

The chain couples TRBV29-1 to TRBJ2-1; 10 bases map to TRBD2. Germline CDR1 SQVTM, CDR2 ANQGSEA. CDR3 size: 13 residues. J gave up 7 bases and V 4 bases, and 4 bases lay outside the gene matches. The CDR3 sequence: CSVVASGSNEQFF. CDR3 nucleotide sequence: TGCAGCGTTGTGGCTAGCGGGAGTAATGAGCAGTTCTTC.

This clone was picked up one time. The chain uses TRBV30 and TRBJ2-2; TRBD2 agrees at 7 bases. CDR1 and CDR2 from the germline V gene are GTSNPN and SVGIG (reference sequence). The CDR3 is made up of 15 amino acids. V lost 1 base and J lost 8; bases outside the gene matches: 10. CDR3 amino acids: CAWSGGGSGYGELFF. CDR3 coding DNA: TGTGCCTGGAGTGGTGGCGGGAGCGGATATGGGGAGCTGTTTTTT.

The chain combines TRBV5-1 with TRBJ2-2, with TRBD2 matching 13 bases. Germline V gives CDR1 SGHRS, CDR2 YFSETQ. Trimming took 5 bases from V and 5 from J; bases not matched to a gene: 9. This CDR3 is 17 amino acids long. Here the CDR3 reads CASSLPPLAGGTGELFF. Here the CDR3 DNA reads TGCGCCAGCAGTTTACCCCCACTAGCGGGAGGGACCGGGGAGCTGTTTTTT.

The chain is built from TRBV4-1 and TRBJ2-7; TRBD2 matches 7 bases. This CDR3 comprises 17 residues. The V segment lost 1 base and the J segment 0 bases; nucleotides outside the gene matches: 9. In germline, CDR1 is MGHRA, CDR2 YSYEKL. CDR3 sequence reads: CASSQATTAGTSYEQYF. In DNA, the CDR3 is TGCGCCAGCAGCCAAGCTACAACAGCGGGAACCTCCTACGAGCAGTACTTC.

V is TRBV5-1 and J is TRBJ2-5; 7 bases map to TRBD1. V was clipped by 1 base and J by 3 bases; unmatched bases: 6. The germline V gene has CDR1 SGHRS and CDR2 YFSETQ. The length of the CDR3 is 15 residues. DNA for the CDR3: TGCGCCAGCAGCTTGATGGGACAGATCAAAGAGACCCAGTACTTC. Translation: CASSLMGQIKETQYF.

The chain has TRBV6-6 and TRBJ1-5; 8 nucleotides agree with TRBD1. This CDR3 has 13 amino acids. Germline CDR1 and CDR2: MNHNY and SVGAGI (reference sequence). J was trimmed by 7 bases and V by 4 bases; bases with no gene match: 3. The CDR3, as DNA: TGTGCCAGCAGTTGGACAGGGCGGCAGCCCCAGCATTTT. It is translated as CASSWTGRQPQHF.

V usage is TRBV5-1 and J usage is TRBJ2-1; the D is unclear. With 0 bases removed from V and 2 bases from J, the gap between germline ends came to 6 bases. The CDR3 has 14 residues. Germline CDR1 SGHRS, CDR2 YFSETQ. The CDR3, as DNA: TGCGCCAGCAGCTTGGGTGGCCCCTACAATGAGCAGTTCTTC. It translates to CASSLGGPYNEQFF. Drawing the rest from reference TRBV5-1 and TRBJ2-1, the complete variable domain is KAGVTQTPRYLIKTRGQQVTLSCSPISGHRSVSWYQQTPGQGLQFLFEYFSETQRNKGNFPGRFSGRQFSNSRSEMNVSTLELGDSALYLCASSLGGPYNEQFFGPGTRLTVL.

The chain recombines TRBV18 with TRBJ1-1; D is unclear. CDR1 and CDR2 from the germline V gene are KGHSH and LQKENI. Trimming took 6 bases from V and 4 from J, leaving 18 bases between them. CDR3 length equals 15 residues. CDR3 in amino acids: CASSPMDSPGTEAFF. CDR3 bases: TGTGCCAGCTCCCCCATGGATTCGCCGGGCACTGAAGCTTTCTTT. Combining the CDR3 with reference TRBV18 and TRBJ1-1 gives the whole variable domain NAGVMQNPRHLVRRRGQEARLRCSPMKGHSHVYWYRQLPEEGLKFMVYLQKENIIDESGMPKERFSAEFPKEGPSILRIQQVVRGDSAAYFCASSPMDSPGTEAFFGQGTRLTVV.

The chain is built from TRBV4-2 and TRBJ2-7; perhaps TRBD2 as D (6 bases). The germline CDR1 and CDR2 sequences are LGHNA and YNFKEQ. This CDR3 region has 15 residues. V was clipped by 7 bases and J by 0 bases, with 16 bases between them. The chain's CDR3 is CASTRERASSYEQYF. CDR3 coding DNA: TGTGCCAGCACCCGGGAGAGGGCCAGCTCCTACGAGCAGTACTTC.

This clone has only a few counts. Other DNA sequences of this sample code for an identical CDR3. V is TRBV5-1 and J is TRBJ2-2; D uncertain. Germline V gene sequence: CDR1 SGHRS, CDR2 YFSETQ. Trimming shortened V by 0 bases and J by 4 bases, and 4 bases separated the two germline ends. The CDR3 runs to 13 residues. The CDR3: CASSLAGTGELFF. In nucleotides, the CDR3 is TGCGCCAGCAGCTTGGCCGGCACCGGGGAGCTGTTTTTT.

The chain has TRBV7-3 and TRBJ2-1; the match to TRBD2 covers 13 bases. Trimming cost V 6 bases and J 8 bases; bases outside gene matches: 7. The CDR3 runs to 15 residues. Per the germline V gene, CDR1 is SGHTA and CDR2 is FQGTGA. CDR3 residues: CASSPGTSGNYEQFF. CDR3 DNA sequence: TGTGCCAGCAGTCCCGGGACTAGCGGGAACTATGAGCAGTTCTTC.

This rearrangement joins TRBV11-3 to TRBJ2-1; the D is unclear. V lost 0 bases and J lost 5, with 5 bases in between. The CDR3 spans 13 residues. Germline V gives CDR1 SGHNT, CDR2 YENEEA. The CDR3 protein is CASSLEIDNEQFF. In DNA, the CDR3 is TGTGCCAGCAGCTTAGAAATCGACAATGAGCAGTTCTTC.

Only one count was recorded for this clone. The V call is TRBV27, the J call TRBJ2-7, with D perhaps TRBD1 (6 bases). Germline V gene data show CDR1 as MNHEY and CDR2 as SMNVEV (reference sequence). The CDR3 has 12 amino acids. Trimming cost V 8 bases and J 2 bases, with 10 bases left between them. CDR3 sequence (DNA): TGTGCCAGCGGGACAAACCCCTACGAGCAGTACTTC. This encodes CASGTNPYEQYF.